The 17 T cell receptor beta chains below come from one sample, sequenced in a study of CD4 T cells in relation to SARS-CoV-2 and coronaviruses. Assay: immunoSEQ multiplex PCR; the TCRdb copy retains only in-frame clones and omits some. The table lists roughly 61,000 clones, 86% of them singletons, with around 1.5% in the top ten. Unexposed donor CD4+ T cells date from 2011-2018, before the COVID-19 pandemic. The sample taken for sequencing was memory CD4+ T cells from PBMCs. These receptors all come from a human donor in good health.

The CDR3 loop reads CASSISSGQGGEKLFF. The DNA of the CDR3 is TGTGCCAGTAGTATTTCGAGCGGCCAAGGCGGTGAAAAACTGTTTTTT. The chain is built from TRBV19 and TRBJ1-4, with D unresolved. Germline loops: CDR1 LNHDA, CDR2 SQIVND (reference sequence). The CDR3 has 16 residues. The V end was cut by 3 bases, the J end by 7 bases, with 18 bases between.

This clone was observed once. The CDR3 reads CASSWGQGYEQYF. The CDR3 nucleotides read TGTGCCAGCAGTTGGGGACAGGGATACGAGCAGTACTTC. V gene TRBV27 combines with J gene TRBJ2-7, with 9 bases that match TRBD1. The CDR3 is made up of 13 amino acids. The trim removed 4 bases at V and 4 bases at J, leaving 2 bases unmatched. CDR1 and CDR2 (germline): MNHEY, SMNVEV (reference sequence).

This clone was counted a single time. V is TRBV27 and J is TRBJ1-5; 9 bases agree with TRBD1. Germline assignment: CDR1 MNHEY and CDR2 SMNVEV (reference sequence). The CDR3 is 17 residues long. The junction had 11 bases not matched to a gene; V was cut back by 4 bases and J by 4 bases. The CDR3 region has the DNA TGTGCCAGCAGTTCCGTTTACAGGGGGCGCGGGAATCAGCCCCAGCATTTT. Its protein is CASSSVYRGRGNQPQHF.

The chain employs TRBV19 and TRBJ1-5; no clear D. CDR1 LNHDA and CDR2 SQIVND come from the germline V gene (reference sequence). The CDR3 sequence is 15 residues long. Between the trimmed V and J ends, which lost 9 bases and 0 bases, there was a span of 15 bases. The CDR3 is CASDPTEDSNQPQHF. The CDR3 coding sequence is TGTGCCAGCGACCCGACGGAGGATAGCAATCAGCCCCAGCATTTT. The full variable domain, with the rest looked up from reference TRBV19 and TRBJ1-5, is DGGITQSPKYLFRKEGQNVTLSCEQNLNHDAMYWYRQDPGQGLRLIYYSQIVNDFQKGDIAEGYSVSREKKESFPLTVTSAQKNPTAFYLCASDPTEDSNQPQHFGDGTRLSIL.

The chain links TRBV2 to TRBJ1-6; D is undetermined. Trimming left V 6 bases short and J 7 bases short, with 13 bases between. CDR3 length: 14 amino acids. From germline, CDR1 is SNHLY and CDR2 FYNNEI. CDR3 residues: CASSIPGKNSPLHF. CDR3 nucleotide sequence: TGTGCCAGCAGCATCCCGGGGAAAAATTCACCCCTCCACTTT.

The chain links TRBV30 to TRBJ1-2, with 7 bases identical to TRBD1. Germline-derived CDR1 and CDR2 are GTSNPN and SVGIG (reference sequence). V lost 5 bases, J lost 9 bases, and 15 bases stayed unmatched. The CDR3 runs 14 residues. CDR3 in amino acids: CAWARRGLRGSYTF. DNA of the CDR3: TGTGCCTGGGCGAGAAGGGGGCTGCGTGGCAGCTACACCTTC.

This sequence joins TRBV6-5 and TRBJ2-1; weak D call: TRBD1 (5 bases). This CDR3 region has 14 residues. Per the germline V gene, CDR1 is MNHEY and CDR2 is SVGAGI. The ends were cut back, 2 bases at V and 9 bases at J, with 14 bases in the middle. The CDR3 nucleotides read TGTGCCAGCAGTTACGGGGCAGGCACGAGTGAGCAGTTCTTC. It specifies CASSYGAGTSEQFF.

This rearrangement joins TRBV19 to TRBJ1-1, with no clear D. The CDR3 runs to 13 residues. Germline V gene lookup returns CDR1 LNHDA and CDR2 SQIVND (reference sequence). Trimming pared 3 bases from V and 10 bases from J, leaving 15 bases between. The CDR3 sequence: CASSMDGPLGAFF. CDR3 bases: TGTGCCAGTAGTATGGACGGACCCTTAGGAGCTTTCTTT.

The chain uses TRBV10-2 and TRBJ2-1, with TRBD2 matching 13 bases. The length of the CDR3 is 14 residues. The trim removed 6 bases at V and 10 bases at J, leaving 6 bases unmatched. Per germline, CDR1 WSHSY and CDR2 SAAADI. The CDR3 DNA reads as TGCGCCAGCAGACTAGCGGGAGGGGCGGGGGAGCAGTTCTTC. Translated: CASRLAGGAGEQFF.

V and J are TRBV2 and TRBJ1-2; no firm D call. Trimming took 8 bases from V and 0 from J, leaving 10 bases between them. Germline CDR1 reads SNHLY; CDR2 reads FYNNEI. This CDR3 is built from 13 residues. The CDR3 DNA reads TGTGCCAGCCGGGTGGTATCTAACTATGGCTACACCTTC. Encoded protein: CASRVVSNYGYTF.

This clone appeared once. This chain links TRBV19 with TRBJ1-4; no definite D call. Per germline, CDR1 LNHDA and CDR2 SQIVND (reference sequence). The CDR3 runs to 15 residues. V was cut by 5 bases and J by 0 bases, with 10 bases left in between. CDR3 in amino acids: CASSLRASTNEKLFF. The CDR3 region has the DNA TGTGCCAGTAGTTTGCGAGCCTCAACTAATGAAAAACTGTTTTTT. Full variable domain (missing parts from reference TRBV19 and TRBJ1-4): DGGITQSPKYLFRKEGQNVTLSCEQNLNHDAMYWYRQDPGQGLRLIYYSQIVNDFQKGDIAEGYSVSREKKESFPLTVTSAQKNPTAFYLCASSLRASTNEKLFFGSGTQLSVL.

This sequence joins TRBV11-2 and TRBJ1-1; D gene ambiguous. Trimming pared 4 bases from V and 1 base from J, leaving 13 bases between. This CDR3 has 15 residues. Germline-derived CDR1 and CDR2 are SGHAT and FQNNGV. DNA for the CDR3: TGTGCCAGCAGCTCCCTGCGACGGACGAACACTGAAGCTTTCTTT. Translation gives CASSSLRRTNTEAFF.

This clone was counted a single time. The chain couples TRBV28 to TRBJ1-1, with 9 nucleotides matching TRBD1. The V and J ends lost 6 bases and 6 bases, in that order; junction bases with no gene match: 11. Looked up from germline, CDR1 is MDHEN and CDR2 is SYDVKM. This CDR3 has 15 amino acids. In DNA, the CDR3 is TGTGCCAGCAGCCAGGTCGGGACAGGGTGGCCTGAAGCTTTCTTT. This translates into CASSQVGTGWPEAFF.

The V call is TRBV2, the J call TRBJ1-6; 7 nucleotides line up with TRBD1. V shed 8 bases and J 5 bases; nucleotides not matched to a gene: 3. From germline, CDR1 is SNHLY and CDR2 FYNNEI. CDR3 length equals 13 residues. The CDR3, as DNA: TGTGCCAGCGGGGGACAGAATAATTCACCCCTCCACTTT. It yields the protein CASGGQNNSPLHF.

V and J are TRBV4-1 and TRBJ1-6, with TRBD1 matching over 7 bases. The CDR3 loop spans 16 amino acids. Germline V gives CDR1 MGHRA, CDR2 YSYEKL. V trimming: 3 bases; J trimming: 5 bases; junction bases outside the gene matches: 7. The CDR3 DNA reads as TGCGCCAGCAGCCACCGCCGGGACAGAGATAATTCACCCCTCCACTTT. Translation: CASSHRRDRDNSPLHF.

This chain links TRBV28 with TRBJ1-6, with TRBD1 matching 9 bases. CDR1 MDHEN and CDR2 SYDVKM come from the germline V gene. The CDR3 runs 13 residues. V trimming: 5 bases; J trimming: 10 bases; junction bases outside the gene matches: 3. CDR3 region: CASSGTGISPLHF. In DNA form, the CDR3 reads TGTGCCAGCAGTGGGACAGGGATCTCACCCCTCCACTTT.

This chain links TRBV5-6 with TRBJ2-2; D unclear. Germline V CDR1 and CDR2: SGHDT, YYEEEE. The V and J ends lost 2 bases and 4 bases respectively, with 15 bases between them. CDR3 length equals 16 residues. The CDR3 DNA sequence: TGTGCCAGCAGCTTCCGTAGGGCGCGGAGCACCGGGGAGCTGTTTTTT. It is translated as CASSFRRARSTGELFF.